This T cell receptor (beta chain) was captured by sequencing in a study of blood T cells in healthy people across ages. A second PCR, run for roughly 7 to 12 cycles, used a sample-barcoded 5' primer plus a J-beta primer mix. One entry per CDR3 protein results from TCRdb running MiXCR on the 5' RACE reads. Here the sample spans more than 800,000 distinct CDR3 sequences, around 26% being singletons. Germline CDR1 is SEHNR and CDR2 is FQNEAQ (reference sequence). Trimming left V 11 bases short and J 4 bases short, with 21 bases between. The CDR3 runs 15 residues. Sequencing was carried out using blood. The TCR was taken from a woman older than 75 in good health. This rearrangement joins TRBV7-9 to TRBJ2-1; TRBD2 might be the D (6 bases). This CDR3 reads CAGHQGGSGYNEQFF. Written as DNA, the CDR3 is TGTGCCGGTCATCAGGGAGGCTCGGGTTACAATGAGCAGTTCTTC. The full variable domain, rest sourced from reference TRBV7-9 and TRBJ2-1, is DTGVSQNPRHKITKRGQNVTFRCDPISEHNRLYWYRQTLGQGPEFLTYFQNEAQLEKSRLLSDRFSAERPKGSFSTLEIQRTEQGDSAMYLCAGHQGGSGYNEQFFGPGTRLTVL.